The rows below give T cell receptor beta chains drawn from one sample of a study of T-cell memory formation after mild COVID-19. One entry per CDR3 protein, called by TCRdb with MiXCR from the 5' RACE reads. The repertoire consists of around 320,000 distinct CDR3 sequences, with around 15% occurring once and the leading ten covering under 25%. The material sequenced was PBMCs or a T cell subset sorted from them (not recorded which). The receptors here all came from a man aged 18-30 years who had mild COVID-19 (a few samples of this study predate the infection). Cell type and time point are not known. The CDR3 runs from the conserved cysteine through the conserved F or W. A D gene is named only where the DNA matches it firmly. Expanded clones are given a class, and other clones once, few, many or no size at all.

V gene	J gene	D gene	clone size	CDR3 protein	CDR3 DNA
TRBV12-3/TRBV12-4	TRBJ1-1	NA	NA	CASTAQLSTDAFF	TGTGCCAGCACTGCCCAGCTGAGCACTGACGCTTTCTTT
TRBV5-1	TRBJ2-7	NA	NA	CASSLLGDGSSYEQYF	TGCGCCAGCAGCTTGTTAGGGGACGGGAGCTCCTACGAGCAGTACTTC
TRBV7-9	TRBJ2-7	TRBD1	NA	CASSFRTGQYF	TGTGCCAGCAGCTTCCGGACAGGACAGTACTTC
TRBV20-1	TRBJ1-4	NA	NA	CSASKVAKLFF	TGCAGTGCTAGTAAGGTGGCAAAACTGTTTTTT
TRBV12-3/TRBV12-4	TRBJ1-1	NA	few	CASSNRATEAFF	TGTGCCAGCTCCAACCGGGCCACTGAAGCTTTCTTT
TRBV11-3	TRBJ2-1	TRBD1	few	CASSPSRTGHVNEQFF	TGTGCCAGCAGCCCCTCGAGGACAGGGCACGTCAATGAGCAGTTCTTC
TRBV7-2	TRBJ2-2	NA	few	CASSTFVGGVTGELFF	TGTGCCAGCAGTACCTTTGTTGGAGGAGTCACCGGGGAGCTGTTTTTT
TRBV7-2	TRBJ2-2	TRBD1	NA	CASSSRGGLELFF	TGTGCCAGCAGCTCCCGAGGGGGCCTGGAGCTGTTTTTT
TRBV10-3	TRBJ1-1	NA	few	CAINKGGGQTEAFF	TGTGCCATCAATAAGGGGGGCGGGCAAACTGAAGCTTTCTTT
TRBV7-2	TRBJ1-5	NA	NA	CASSLDGGQPQHF	TGTGCCAGCAGCTTAGACGGTGGGCAGCCCCAGCATTTT
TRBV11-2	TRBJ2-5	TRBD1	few	CASSQGAERETQYF	TGTGCCAGCAGCCAGGGGGCAGAGAGAGAGACCCAGTACTTC
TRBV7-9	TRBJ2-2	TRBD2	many	CASSETSATPPELFF	TGTGCCAGCAGCGAGACTAGCGCCACGCCTCCAGAGCTGTTTTTT
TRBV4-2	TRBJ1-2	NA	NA	CASSQERSGTYTF	TGTGCCAGCAGCCAAGAACGATCCGGGACCTACACCTTC
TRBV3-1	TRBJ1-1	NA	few	CASSQERGHEAFF	TGTGCCAGCAGCCAAGAGAGGGGCCATGAAGCTTTCTTT